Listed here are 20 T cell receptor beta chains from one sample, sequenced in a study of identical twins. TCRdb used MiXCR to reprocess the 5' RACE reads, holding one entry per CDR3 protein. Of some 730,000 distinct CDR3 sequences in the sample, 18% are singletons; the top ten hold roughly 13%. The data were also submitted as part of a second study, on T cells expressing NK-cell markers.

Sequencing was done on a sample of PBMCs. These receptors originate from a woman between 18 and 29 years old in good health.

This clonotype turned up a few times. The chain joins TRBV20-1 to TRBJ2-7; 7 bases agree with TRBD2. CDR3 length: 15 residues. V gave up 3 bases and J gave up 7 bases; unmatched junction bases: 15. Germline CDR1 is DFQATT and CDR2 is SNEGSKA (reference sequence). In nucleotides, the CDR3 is TGCAGTGCTAGCCTCGGCGGGACTACCCCGAGGGAGCAGTACTTC. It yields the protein CSASLGGTTPREQYF.

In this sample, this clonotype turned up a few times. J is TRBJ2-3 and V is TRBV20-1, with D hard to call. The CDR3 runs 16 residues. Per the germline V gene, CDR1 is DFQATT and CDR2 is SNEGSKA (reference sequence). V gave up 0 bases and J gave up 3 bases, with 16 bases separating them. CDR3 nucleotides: TGCAGTGCTAGAGATTTCGTCCCCGGGTTGACAGATACGCAGTATTTT. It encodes CSARDFVPGLTDTQYF.

CDR3 region: CSTTSGTYEQYF. As DNA, the CDR3 is TGCAGCACTACTAGCGGTACCTACGAGCAGTACTTC. The V call is TRBV29-1, the J call TRBJ2-7, with TRBD2 identical over 8 bases. The ends lost 8 bases at V and 2 bases at J; junction bases unmatched: 5. The CDR3 length is 12 residues. The germline gives CDR1 SQVTM, CDR2 ANQGSEA.

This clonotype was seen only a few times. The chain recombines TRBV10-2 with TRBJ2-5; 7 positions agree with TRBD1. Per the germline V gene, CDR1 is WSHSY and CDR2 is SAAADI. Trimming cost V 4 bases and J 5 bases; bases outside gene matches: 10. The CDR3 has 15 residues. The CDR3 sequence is CASSGQTGWQETQYF. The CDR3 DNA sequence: TGCGCCAGCAGTGGCCAGACAGGGTGGCAGGAGACCCAGTACTTC.

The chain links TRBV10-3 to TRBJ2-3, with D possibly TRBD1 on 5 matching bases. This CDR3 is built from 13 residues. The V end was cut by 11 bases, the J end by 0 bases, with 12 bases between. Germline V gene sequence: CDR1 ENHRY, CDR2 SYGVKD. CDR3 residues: CAAMKGSTDTQYF. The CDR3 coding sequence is TGTGCCGCCATGAAGGGGAGCACAGATACGCAGTATTTT.

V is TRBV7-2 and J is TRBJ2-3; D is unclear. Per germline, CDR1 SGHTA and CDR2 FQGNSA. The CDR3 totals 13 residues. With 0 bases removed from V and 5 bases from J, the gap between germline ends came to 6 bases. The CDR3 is CASSLASGDTQYF. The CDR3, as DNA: TGTGCCAGCAGCTTAGCCTCTGGAGATACGCAGTATTTT.

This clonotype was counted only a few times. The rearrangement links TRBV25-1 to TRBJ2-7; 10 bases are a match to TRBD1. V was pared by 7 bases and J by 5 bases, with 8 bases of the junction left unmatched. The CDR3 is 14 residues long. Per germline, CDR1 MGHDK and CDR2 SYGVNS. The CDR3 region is CASTLGQGMNEQYF. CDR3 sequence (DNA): TGTGCCAGCACCCTGGGACAGGGGATGAACGAGCAGTACTTC.

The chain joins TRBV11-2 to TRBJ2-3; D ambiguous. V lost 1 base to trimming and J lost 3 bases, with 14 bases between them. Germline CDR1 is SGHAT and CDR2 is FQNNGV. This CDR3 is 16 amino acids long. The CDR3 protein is CASSLVFFGVTDTQYF. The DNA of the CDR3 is TGTGCCAGCAGCTTAGTTTTTTTTGGAGTAACAGATACGCAGTATTTT.

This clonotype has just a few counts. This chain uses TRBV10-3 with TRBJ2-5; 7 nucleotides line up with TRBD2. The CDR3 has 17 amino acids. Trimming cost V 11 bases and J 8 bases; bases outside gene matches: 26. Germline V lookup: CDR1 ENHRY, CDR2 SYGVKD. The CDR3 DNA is TGTGCCTCCAAGGCTCGCGGGAGTGCGGGGGACTATGATACCCAGTACTTC. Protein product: CASKARGSAGDYDTQYF.

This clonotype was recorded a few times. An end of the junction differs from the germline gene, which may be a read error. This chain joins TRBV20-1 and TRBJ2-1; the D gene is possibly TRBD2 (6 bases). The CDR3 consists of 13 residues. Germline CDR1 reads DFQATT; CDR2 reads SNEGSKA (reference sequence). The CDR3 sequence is CSAPTQGLHRGAF. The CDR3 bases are TGCAGTGCTCCTACCCAGGGACTCCACAGAGGGGCCTTC.

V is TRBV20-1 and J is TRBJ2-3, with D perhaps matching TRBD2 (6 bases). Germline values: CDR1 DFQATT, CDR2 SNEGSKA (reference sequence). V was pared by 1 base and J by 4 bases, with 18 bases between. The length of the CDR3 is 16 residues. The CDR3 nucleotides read TGCAGTGCTAGAGGGGAGGACGGTCGGGGTCCAGATACGCAGTATTTT. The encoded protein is CSARGEDGRGPDTQYF.

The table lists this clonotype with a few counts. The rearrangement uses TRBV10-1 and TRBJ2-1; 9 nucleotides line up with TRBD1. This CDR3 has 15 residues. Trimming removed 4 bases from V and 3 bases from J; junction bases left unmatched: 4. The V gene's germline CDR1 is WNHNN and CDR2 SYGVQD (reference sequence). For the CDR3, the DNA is TGCGCCAGCAGTGGGGGACAGGGCAACTACAATGAGCAGTTCTTC. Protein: CASSGGQGNYNEQFF.

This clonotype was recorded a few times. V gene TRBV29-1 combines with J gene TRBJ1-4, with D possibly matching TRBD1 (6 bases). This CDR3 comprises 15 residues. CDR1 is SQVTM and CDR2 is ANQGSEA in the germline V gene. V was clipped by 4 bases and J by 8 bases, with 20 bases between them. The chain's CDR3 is CSVGKQDSLGEKLFF. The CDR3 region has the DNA TGCAGCGTTGGAAAACAGGACAGTTTAGGAGAAAAACTGTTTTTT.

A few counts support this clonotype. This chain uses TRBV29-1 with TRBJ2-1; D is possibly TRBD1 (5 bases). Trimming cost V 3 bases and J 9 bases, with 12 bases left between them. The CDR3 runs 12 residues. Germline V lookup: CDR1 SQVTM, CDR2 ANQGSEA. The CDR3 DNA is TGCAGCGTTGAGAGAAGGGGAAGTGAGCAGTTCTTC. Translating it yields CSVERRGSEQFF.

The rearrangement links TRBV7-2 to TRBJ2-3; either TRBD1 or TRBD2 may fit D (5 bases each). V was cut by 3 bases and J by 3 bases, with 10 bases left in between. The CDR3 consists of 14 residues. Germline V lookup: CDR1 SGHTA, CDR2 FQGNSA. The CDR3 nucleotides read TGTGCCAGCAGCTTCGATGGGGGAACAGATACGCAGTATTTT. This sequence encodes CASSFDGGTDTQYF. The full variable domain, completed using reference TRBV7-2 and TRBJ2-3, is GAGVSQSPSNKVTEKGKDVELRCDPISGHTALYWYRQSLGQGLEFLIYFQGNSAPDKSGLPSDRFSAERTGGSVSTLTIQRTQQEDSAVYLCASSFDGGTDTQYFGPGTRLTVL.

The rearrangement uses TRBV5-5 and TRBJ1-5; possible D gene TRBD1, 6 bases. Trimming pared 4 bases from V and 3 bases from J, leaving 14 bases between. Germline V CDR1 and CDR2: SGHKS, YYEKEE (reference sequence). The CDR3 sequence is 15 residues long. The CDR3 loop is CASSQGRGANQPQHF. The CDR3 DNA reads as TGTGCCAGCAGCCAGGGGAGAGGCGCCAATCAGCCCCAGCATTTT.

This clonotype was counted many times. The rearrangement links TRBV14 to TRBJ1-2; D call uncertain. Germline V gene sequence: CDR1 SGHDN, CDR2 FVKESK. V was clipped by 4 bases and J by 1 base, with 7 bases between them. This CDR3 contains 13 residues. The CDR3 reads CASSPDLNYGYTF. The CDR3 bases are TGTGCCAGCAGCCCAGATCTTAACTATGGCTACACCTTC.

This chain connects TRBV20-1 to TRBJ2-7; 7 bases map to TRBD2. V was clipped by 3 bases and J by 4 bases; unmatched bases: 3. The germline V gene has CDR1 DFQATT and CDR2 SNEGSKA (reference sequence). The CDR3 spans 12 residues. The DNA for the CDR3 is TGCAGTGCTAGGCCTAGCGGTTACGAGCAGTACTTC. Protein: CSARPSGYEQYF.

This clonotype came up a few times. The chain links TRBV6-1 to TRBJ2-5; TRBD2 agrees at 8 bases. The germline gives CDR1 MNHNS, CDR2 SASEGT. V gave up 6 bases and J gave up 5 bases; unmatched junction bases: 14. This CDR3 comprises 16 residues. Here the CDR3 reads CASRISGLGGRETQYF. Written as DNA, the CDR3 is TGTGCCAGCAGGATTTCGGGACTAGGTGGTAGGGAGACCCAGTACTTC.

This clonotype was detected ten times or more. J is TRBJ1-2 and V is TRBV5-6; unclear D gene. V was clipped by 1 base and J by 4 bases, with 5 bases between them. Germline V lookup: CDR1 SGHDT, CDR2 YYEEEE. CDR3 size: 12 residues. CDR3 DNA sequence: TGTGCCAGCAGCTTGCGCAGCTATGGCTACACCTTC. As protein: CASSLRSYGYTF. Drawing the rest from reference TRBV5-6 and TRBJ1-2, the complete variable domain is DAGVTQSPTHLIKTRGQQVTLRCSPKSGHDTVSWYQQALGQGPQFIFQYYEEEERQRGNFPDRFSGHQFPNYSSELNVNALLLGDSALYLCASSLRSYGYTFGSGTRLTVV.